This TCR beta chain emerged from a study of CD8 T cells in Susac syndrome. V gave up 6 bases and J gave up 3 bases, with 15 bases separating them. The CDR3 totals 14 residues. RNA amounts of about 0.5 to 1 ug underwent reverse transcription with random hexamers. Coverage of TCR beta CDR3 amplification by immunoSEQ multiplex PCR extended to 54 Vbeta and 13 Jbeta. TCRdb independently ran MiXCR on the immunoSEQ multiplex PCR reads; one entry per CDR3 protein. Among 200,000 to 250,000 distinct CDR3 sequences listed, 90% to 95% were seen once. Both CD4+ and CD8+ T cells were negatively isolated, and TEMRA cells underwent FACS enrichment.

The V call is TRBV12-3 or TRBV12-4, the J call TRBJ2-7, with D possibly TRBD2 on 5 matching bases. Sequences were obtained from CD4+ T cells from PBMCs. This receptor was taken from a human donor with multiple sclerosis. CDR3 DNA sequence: TGTGCCAGCAGGGGATTCCCCGACTACTACGAGCAGTACTTC. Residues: CASRGFPDYYEQYF.